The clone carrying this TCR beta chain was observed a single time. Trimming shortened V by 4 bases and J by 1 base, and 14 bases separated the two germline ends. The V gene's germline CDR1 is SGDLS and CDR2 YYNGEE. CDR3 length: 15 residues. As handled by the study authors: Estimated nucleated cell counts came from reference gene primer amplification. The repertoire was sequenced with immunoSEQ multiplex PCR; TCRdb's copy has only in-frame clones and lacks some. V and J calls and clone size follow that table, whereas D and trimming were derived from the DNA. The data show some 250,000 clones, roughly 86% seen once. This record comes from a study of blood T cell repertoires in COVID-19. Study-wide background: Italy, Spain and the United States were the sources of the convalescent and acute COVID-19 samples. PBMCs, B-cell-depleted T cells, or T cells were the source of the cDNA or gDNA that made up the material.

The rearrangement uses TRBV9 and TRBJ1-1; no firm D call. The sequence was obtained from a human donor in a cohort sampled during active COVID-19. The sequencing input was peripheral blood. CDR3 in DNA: TGTGCCAGCAGCCCAACAAATACAGCGAACACTGAAGCTTTCTTT. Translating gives CASSPTNTANTEAFF.